This T cell receptor beta chain was recovered during a study of tumor and adjacent non-tumor tissue in lung cancer. On this clonotype itself: The CDR3 ends on some other residue instead of the conserved phenylalanine or tryptophan, so this is likely a read error.

This sample's RNA came from whole unsorted tissue. Distant lung tissue was collected more than 3 cm away from the tumor edge. Donors were chemotherapy-naive, newly diagnosed lung cancer surgical patients in China, August–late 2014. A modified ARM-PCR protocol with three rounds of nested PCR amplified TCRbeta. One entry per CDR3 protein, called by TCRdb with MiXCR from the multiplex PCR reads. This table has about 76,000 distinct CDR3 sequences, roughly 80% appearing once. With V trimmed by 4 bases and J by 2 bases, 7 bases remained unmatched. Germline V gene sequence: CDR1 SQVTM, CDR2 ANQGSEA. This CDR3 has 16 amino acids.

This receptor was identified in a man aged 55 to 69 with non-small cell lung cancer. Sequenced material: distant non-tumor lung tissue. The chain has TRBV29-1 and TRBJ2-6, with TRBD1 matching 8 bases. The CDR3 loop reads CSVGVGTGPGANVLTS. CDR3 in DNA: TGCAGCGTTGGAGTAGGGACAGGCCCTGGGGCCAACGTCCTGACTTCC.